A single TCR beta chain is shown here with its context. Time point: newly diagnosed GD, antithyroid drugs for less than 3 months. With RNA extracted from PBMCs as input, the TCR library was made. This sample was taken from a study of regulatory T cells in long-lasting Graves disease. Germline CDR1 and CDR2: SGHRS and YFSETQ. This CDR3 spans 14 amino acids. The germline V and J ends were trimmed by 3 bases and 5 bases, with 15 bases remaining between them. Building of the TCR beta libraries involved iRepertoire HTBI primers and Arm-PCR of CDR3 regions. One entry per CDR3 protein, called by TCRdb with MiXCR from the multiplex PCR reads. The sample shows roughly 500,000 distinct CDR3 sequences, approximately 15% of them seen only once. The sample also formed part of further work on T cells in Graves' hyperthyroidism and ophthalmopathy. This second study says: Ophthalmopathy, as predicted by the model, came a median about six months after the prediction.

The source is a man younger than 40 with Graves disease. The specimen was peripheral blood mononuclear cells (PBMCs), collected at new diagnosis, from a patient treated with antithyroid drugs. This chain links TRBV5-1 with TRBJ2-7, with a tentative D call TRBD2 (7 bases). CDR3 DNA sequence: TGCGCCAGCAGCTCCCGGGGGCGGGAGAACGAGCAGTACTTC. Its protein is CASSSRGRENEQYF.